One and the same sample provided the 32 T cell receptor beta chains below, sequenced in a study of shared clonotypes between healthy human individuals. The repertoire was sequenced with immunoSEQ multiplex PCR; TCRdb's copy has only in-frame clones and lacks some. The profile shows approximately 320,000 clones, 74% of them singletons. The specimen was memory CD4+ T cells sorted from blood. As for subset: CD45RA-negative fraction. The source is a man in his thirties or forties in good health.

CDR3 coding DNA: TGTGCCAGCAGCGAAACCGGTCGGGACTACGAGCAGTACTTC. Protein sequence: CASSETGRDYEQYF. V gene TRBV9 combines with J gene TRBJ2-5; a possible D gene is TRBD2 (5 bases). The J call could be wrong; TRBJ2-7 is a better fit for the DNA end. The CDR3 is 14 amino acids. From germline, CDR1 is SGDLS and CDR2 YYNGEE.

The gene calls are TRBV10-1 and TRBJ2-1; 8 nucleotides align to TRBD2. This CDR3 contains 14 residues. The germline V gene has CDR1 WNHNN and CDR2 SYGVQD (reference sequence). V lost 4 bases, J lost 5 bases, and 4 bases stayed unmatched. CDR3 DNA sequence: TGCGCCAGCAGTGGGGGACTAGTTAACAATGAGCAGTTCTTC. Residues: CASSGGLVNNEQFF.

This chain joins TRBV4-1 and TRBJ2-1, with TRBD2 as a possible D gene (5 bases). Germline V gene lookup returns CDR1 MGHRA and CDR2 YSYEKL. The germline V and J ends were trimmed by 4 bases and 0 bases, with 13 bases remaining between them. CDR3 size: 16 residues. The CDR3 sequence is CASSLEAASSYNEQFF. In DNA form, the CDR3 reads TGCGCCAGCAGCCTGGAAGCGGCAAGCTCCTACAATGAGCAGTTCTTC.

The V and J genes are TRBV10-3 and TRBJ1-2; D remains unclear. Between the trimmed V and J ends, which lost 3 bases and 4 bases, there was a span of 15 bases. The CDR3 loop spans 15 amino acids. Germline V gene data show CDR1 as ENHRY and CDR2 as SYGVKD. The CDR3 protein is CAISDGLGQPYGYTF. The CDR3 DNA reads TGTGCCATCAGTGATGGGCTTGGCCAACCCTATGGCTACACCTTC.

The rearrangement uses TRBV10-1 and TRBJ1-1, with TRBD1 identical over 7 bases. V trimming: 5 bases; J trimming: 3 bases; junction bases outside the gene matches: 12. The CDR3 consists of 16 residues. Germline V gene sequence: CDR1 WNHNN, CDR2 SYGVQD (reference sequence). CDR3 DNA sequence: TGCGCCAGCAGTCTATCTCGGGGCAGGGGGGACACTGAAGCTTTCTTT. Translating gives CASSLSRGRGDTEAFF.

This chain joins TRBV5-1 and TRBJ1-2; TRBD1 aligns across 7 bases. This CDR3 spans 14 amino acids. The germline CDR1 and CDR2 sequences are SGHRS and YFSETQ. V shed 4 bases, J shed 5 bases, and the junction held 8 bases outside the gene matches. Here the CDR3 DNA reads TGCGCCAGCAGCCCGACAGGGCCGCTTTATGGCTACACCTTC. This encodes CASSPTGPLYGYTF.

V is TRBV28 and J is TRBJ1-1; D gene ambiguous. The CDR3 contains 13 residues. CDR1 is MDHEN and CDR2 is SYDVKM in the germline V gene. V dropped 5 bases and J dropped 1 base, with 8 bases sitting between them. The CDR3 DNA sequence: TGTGCCAGCAGTCCCCCGGCGAACACTGAAGCTTTCTTT. Translation: CASSPPANTEAFF.

The gene calls are TRBV7-9 and TRBJ2-1, with 9 bases that match TRBD2. This CDR3 is 18 amino acids long. The V gene end was trimmed by 3 bases and the J gene end by 1 base; junction bases not matched to a gene: 10. CDR1 SEHNR and CDR2 FQNEAQ come from the germline V gene (reference sequence). CDR3: CASSFQRTSAISYNEQFF. The CDR3 nucleotides are TGTGCCAGCAGCTTCCAAAGGACTAGCGCTATATCCTACAATGAGCAGTTCTTC.

The chain joins TRBV18 to TRBJ1-2; 9 positions agree with TRBD1. Germline CDR1 is KGHSH and CDR2 is LQKENI. V lost 4 bases to trimming and J lost 5 bases; unmatched junction nucleotides: 8. The CDR3 has 15 residues. The chain's CDR3 is CASSLTTGGGYGYTF. The CDR3 nucleotides are TGTGCCAGCTCACTAACGACAGGGGGTGGGTATGGCTACACCTTC.

The CDR3 here is CASARATSGSFADTQYF. The CDR3 DNA sequence: TGTGCCAGCGCCCGCGCTACTAGCGGGAGTTTTGCAGATACGCAGTATTTT. The rearrangement joins TRBV14 to TRBJ2-3; 11 nucleotides line up with TRBD2. Germline-derived CDR1 and CDR2 are SGHDN and FVKESK. V lost 8 bases to trimming and J lost 4 bases; unmatched junction nucleotides: 14. The CDR3 loop spans 17 amino acids.

The rearrangement uses TRBV7-7 and TRBJ2-2; 10 bases match TRBD2. With V trimmed by 5 bases and J by 4 bases, 4 bases remained unmatched. The V gene's germline CDR1 is SSHAT and CDR2 FNYEAQ (reference sequence). The CDR3 is made up of 15 amino acids. The CDR3 loop reads CASSPRTSGTGELFF. Written as DNA, the CDR3 is TGTGCCAGCAGCCCCCGGACTAGCGGCACCGGGGAGCTGTTTTTT.

CDR3 DNA sequence: TGTGCCAGCAGCTTCTCCGGGACCACCGACTACAATGAGCAGTTCTTC. Amino acid sequence: CASSFSGTTDYNEQFF. This chain uses TRBV7-3 with TRBJ2-1, with D possibly called TRBD1 or TRBD2 (5 bases each). Germline CDR1 and CDR2: SGHTA and FQGTGA. V lost 3 bases and J lost 3, with 15 bases in between. The CDR3 spans 16 residues.

This clone was observed a few times. Other DNA sequences in this specimen translate into the identical CDR3. This chain links TRBV6-5 with TRBJ2-7; 7 bases fit TRBD2. V lost 6 bases and J lost 2; bases outside the gene matches: 4. The CDR3 loop spans 13 amino acids. Germline CDR1 reads MNHEY; CDR2 reads SVGAGI. DNA of the CDR3: TGTGCCAGCAGAGAGCGGGGACCCTACGAGCAGTACTTC. It is translated as CASRERGPYEQYF.

V usage is TRBV4-2 and J usage is TRBJ2-5, with 12 bases fitting TRBD2. The CDR3 covers 16 residues. V was clipped by 4 bases and J by 4 bases; unmatched bases: 7. In germline, CDR1 is LGHNA, CDR2 YNFKEQ. For the CDR3, the DNA is TGTGCCAGCAGCCCCCGACTAGCGGGAGACCGAGAGACCCAGTACTTC. It translates to CASSPRLAGDRETQYF.

The V call is TRBV15, the J call TRBJ2-3; D is uncertain. The germline V gene encodes CDR1 LNHNV and CDR2 YYDKDF (reference sequence). The CDR3 has 15 residues. V lost 0 bases and J 2 bases, leaving 9 bases between the germline ends. The CDR3 sequence: CATSRDDQPTDTQYF. CDR3 sequence (DNA): TGTGCCACCAGCAGAGATGACCAGCCCACAGATACGCAGTATTTT.

The gene calls are TRBV18 and TRBJ2-5; no definite D call. The CDR3 covers 13 residues. Germline V gene data show CDR1 as KGHSH and CDR2 as LQKENI. Trimming pared 3 bases from V and 9 bases from J, leaving 14 bases between. The CDR3 sequence is CASSPPSDAPQYF. In nucleotides, the CDR3 is TGTGCCAGCTCACCCCCCTCAGACGCCCCCCAGTACTTC.

The chain is built from TRBV4-3 and TRBJ1-2; the D gene is possibly TRBD1 (6 bases). Germline-derived CDR1 and CDR2 are LGHNA and YSLEER. Deletions cut 0 bases from V and 8 bases from J, with 13 bases between. The CDR3 totals 14 residues. The CDR3 bases are TGCGCCAGCAGCCAAGATGTGGGACACAGGGGCTACACCTTC. This gives the protein CASSQDVGHRGYTF.

The CDR3 here is CASSMRSSHEKLFF. For the CDR3, the DNA is TGCGCCAGCAGCATGCGCTCCTCCCATGAAAAACTGTTTTTT. This chain uses TRBV5-1 with TRBJ1-4; D is unresolved. CDR1 is SGHRS, CDR2 YFSETQ, per germline. The CDR3 runs to 14 residues. V lost 4 bases, J lost 6 bases, and 13 bases lay in between.

The chain uses TRBV2 and TRBJ1-2; no clear D. The CDR3 is 14 residues long. Germline assignment: CDR1 SNHLY and CDR2 FYNNEI. Trimming removed 6 bases from V and 0 bases from J, with 11 bases in between. The CDR3 DNA is TGTGCCAGCAGCGGAAGGGTTCCTAACTATGGCTACACCTTC. It yields the protein CASSGRVPNYGYTF.

This chain joins TRBV5-4 and TRBJ2-5; 7 bases are shared with TRBD1. This CDR3 has 14 amino acids. The trim removed 4 bases at V and 3 bases at J, leaving 6 bases unmatched. Germline CDR1 SGHNT, CDR2 YYREEE (reference sequence). The CDR3 loop reads CASSPMTGKETQYF. The CDR3 nucleotides read TGTGCCAGCAGCCCTATGACAGGGAAAGAGACCCAGTACTTC.

The chain joins TRBV19 to TRBJ2-1; the D gene is possibly TRBD2 (6 bases). V was cut by 1 base and J by 4 bases, with 29 bases left in between. This CDR3 is built from 21 residues. Germline CDR1 reads LNHDA; CDR2 reads SQIVND (reference sequence). The CDR3 DNA follows: TGTGCCAGTAGTATAGTAAGTTGGCGGGATACATACGACTTACAGTACAATGAGCAGTTCTTC. This sequence encodes CASSIVSWRDTYDLQYNEQFF. Drawing the rest from reference TRBV19 and TRBJ2-1, the complete variable domain is DGGITQSPKYLFRKEGQNVTLSCEQNLNHDAMYWYRQDPGQGLRLIYYSQIVNDFQKGDIAEGYSVSREKKESFPLTVTSAQKNPTAFYLCASSIVSWRDTYDLQYNEQFFGPGTRLTVL.

Regarding this clone: This sample includes further DNA sequences coding for the same CDR3. V is TRBV7-9 and J is TRBJ2-1; D is undetermined. CDR3 length: 11 amino acids. Germline V gives CDR1 SEHNR, CDR2 FQNEAQ (reference sequence). V gave up 2 bases and J gave up 10 bases, with 6 bases separating them. CDR3 nucleotide sequence: TGTGCCAGCAGCTTAAAAGGGGAGCAGTTCTTC. It translates to CASSLKGEQFF.

The CDR3 DNA follows: TGTGCCAGTAGTACCCCCTACAGGGAATCGAGGTTGTATAGCAATCAGCCCCAGCATTTT. It codes for CASSTPYRESRLYSNQPQHF. The chain recombines TRBV19 with TRBJ1-5, with D perhaps TRBD1 (6 bases). Trimming removed 4 bases at V and 0 bases at J, with 25 bases between. The CDR3 loop spans 20 amino acids. From germline, CDR1 is LNHDA and CDR2 SQIVND (reference sequence).

The J gene is TRBJ1-2, the V gene TRBV7-9; D may be TRBD1 (5 bases). Germline CDR1 and CDR2: SEHNR and FQNEAQ (reference sequence). Trimming cost V 2 bases and J 0 bases, with 16 bases left between them. The CDR3 has 17 amino acids. This CDR3 is CASSLLGRGASNYGYTF. CDR3 nucleotides: TGTGCCAGCAGCTTATTAGGTAGGGGAGCGTCTAACTATGGCTACACCTTC.

This sequence joins TRBV5-4 and TRBJ1-6; no clear D gene. Germline CDR1 reads SGHNT; CDR2 reads YYREEE (reference sequence). Trimming removed 0 bases from V and 5 bases from J, with 6 bases in between. This CDR3 has 14 amino acids. CDR3 protein: CASSLGLDNSPLHF. In DNA, the CDR3 is TGTGCCAGCAGCTTGGGTCTAGATAATTCACCCCTCCACTTT.

This clone was counted once. The chain has TRBV7-6 and TRBJ2-3; 11 bases fit TRBD2. Germline V lookup: CDR1 SGHVS, CDR2 FNYEAQ. V trimming: 5 bases; J trimming: 5 bases; junction bases outside the gene matches: 3. This CDR3 is 14 amino acids long. The CDR3, as DNA: TGTGCCAGCAGCACACTAGCGGGAGAAGATACGCAGTATTTT. It is translated as CASSTLAGEDTQYF.

The gene calls are TRBV7-9 and TRBJ2-1, with TRBD1 as a possible D gene (6 bases). Looked up from germline, CDR1 is SEHNR and CDR2 is FQNEAQ (reference sequence). V was trimmed by 4 bases and J by 9 bases, leaving 22 bases between them. This CDR3 is 16 amino acids long. Written as DNA, the CDR3 is TGTGCCAGCAGCTCCGGGACACCCGGTCGTGAGAGTGAGCAGTTCTTC. It codes for CASSSGTPGRESEQFF.

The chain recombines TRBV6-1 with TRBJ2-5, with D possibly TRBD1 on 5 matching bases. This CDR3 has 14 amino acids. V lost 5 bases to trimming and J lost 0 bases, with 10 bases between them. The germline CDR1 and CDR2 sequences are MNHNS and SASEGT. The CDR3: CASSRLRDQETQYF. The CDR3 region has the DNA TGTGCCAGCAGTAGACTCAGGGACCAAGAGACCCAGTACTTC.

This clone occurred once. The J gene is TRBJ2-5, the V gene TRBV5-1; no clear D gene. Trimming pared 4 bases from V and 5 bases from J, leaving 6 bases between. The CDR3 runs to 11 residues. Per the germline V gene, CDR1 is SGHRS and CDR2 is YFSETQ. CDR3 region: CASSAHETQYF. The CDR3 region has the DNA TGCGCCAGCAGCGCACACGAGACCCAGTACTTC.

This clone was counted a few times. The chain uses TRBV18 and TRBJ2-1; D gene uncertain. The germline V gene has CDR1 KGHSH and CDR2 LQKENI. Trimming stripped 5 bases from V and 4 bases from J, with 3 bases between. This CDR3 region has 11 residues. The CDR3 DNA sequence: TGTGCCAGCTCAGGATACAATGAGCAGTTCTTC. Translating it yields CASSGYNEQFF. The whole variable domain, remainder taken from reference TRBV18 and TRBJ2-1, is NAGVMQNPRHLVRRRGQEARLRCSPMKGHSHVYWYRQLPEEGLKFMVYLQKENIIDESGMPKERFSAEFPKEGPSILRIQQVVRGDSAAYFCASSGYNEQFFGPGTRLTVL.

V and J are TRBV2 and TRBJ2-1; 11 nucleotides agree with TRBD2. Germline CDR1 and CDR2: SNHLY and FYNNEI. The CDR3 loop spans 15 amino acids. The ends lost 6 bases at V and 5 bases at J; junction bases unmatched: 6. The CDR3: CASRVGLAVNNEQFF. The CDR3, as DNA: TGTGCCAGCAGAGTGGGACTAGCGGTTAACAATGAGCAGTTCTTC.

The rearrangement joins TRBV27 to TRBJ2-6; D assignment may be TRBD1 or TRBD2 (6 bases each). Per the germline V gene, CDR1 is MNHEY and CDR2 is SMNVEV (reference sequence). The length of the CDR3 is 19 residues. Between the trimmed V and J ends, which lost 3 bases and 0 bases, there was a span of 18 bases. For the CDR3, the DNA is TGTGCCAGCAGTTTTCGCGGGACAATTCCACTCTCTGGGGCCAACGTCCTGACTTTC. It encodes CASSFRGTIPLSGANVLTF.